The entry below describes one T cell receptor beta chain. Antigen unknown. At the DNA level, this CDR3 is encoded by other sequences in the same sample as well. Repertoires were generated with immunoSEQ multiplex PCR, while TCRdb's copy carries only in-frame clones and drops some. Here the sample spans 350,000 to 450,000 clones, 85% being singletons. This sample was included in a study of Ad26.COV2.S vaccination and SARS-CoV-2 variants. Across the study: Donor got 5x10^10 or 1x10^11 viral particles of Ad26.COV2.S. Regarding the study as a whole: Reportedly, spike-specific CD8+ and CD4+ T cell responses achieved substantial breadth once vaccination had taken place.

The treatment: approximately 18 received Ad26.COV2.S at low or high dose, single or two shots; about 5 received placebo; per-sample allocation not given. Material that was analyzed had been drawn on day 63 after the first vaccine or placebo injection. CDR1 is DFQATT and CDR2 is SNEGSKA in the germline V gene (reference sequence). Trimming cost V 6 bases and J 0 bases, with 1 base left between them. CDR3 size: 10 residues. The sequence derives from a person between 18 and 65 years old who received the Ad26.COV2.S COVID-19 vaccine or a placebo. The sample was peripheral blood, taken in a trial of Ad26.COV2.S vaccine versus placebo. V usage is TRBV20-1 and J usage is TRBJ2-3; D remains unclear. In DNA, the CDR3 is TGCAGTGCCAGCACAGATACGCAGTATTTT. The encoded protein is CSASTDTQYF.